This T cell receptor beta chain comes out of a study of blood T cell repertoires in COVID-19. The CDR3 has 17 residues. Germline CDR1 reads LNHDA; CDR2 reads SQIVND (reference sequence). V was pared by 5 bases and J by 0 bases, with 17 bases between. Generated by immunoSEQ multiplex PCR, the TCRdb table keeps only in-frame clones and is missing some. The data show under 300,000 clones, with just over 90% seen just once and about 2.3% held by the top ten. Sequencing was performed on PBMCs or T cells enriched from blood (not recorded which). The source is a woman aged 40 to 50 with acute COVID-19. The V gene is TRBV19, the J gene TRBJ2-4; a weak D match, TRBD1 (6 bases). The CDR3, as DNA: TGTGCCAGTAGTTCCCAACTTGGGGGCCGAGCCAAAAACATTCAGTACTTC. Its protein is CASSSQLGGRAKNIQYF.